The next 27 T cell receptor beta chains were all read from a single sample in a study of graft-versus-host responses after intestinal transplantation. These receptors' targets are unknown. Assay: immunoSEQ multiplex PCR; the TCRdb copy retains only in-frame clones and omits some. The sample yields about 130,000 clones, around 90% seen once. The sequencing used unstimulated CD4+ T cells sorted from spleen or lymph node cells, collected before intestinal transplant. Every receptor here comes from a human donor who received an intestinal transplant.

This clone was detected only once. V gene TRBV28 combines with J gene TRBJ1-3; tentative D call: TRBD1 (6 bases). Per the germline V gene, CDR1 is MDHEN and CDR2 is SYDVKM. With 6 bases removed from V and 0 bases from J, the gap between germline ends came to 15 bases. There are 16 residues in the CDR3. The CDR3 is CASSSTGLGSGNTIYF. The CDR3 DNA is TGTGCCAGCAGCAGCACAGGGTTGGGCTCTGGAAACACCATATATTTT.

The DNA for the CDR3 is TGTGCCAGCATGGGGGGAAAGAACTATGGCTACACCTTC. This gives the protein CASMGGKNYGYTF. The chain carries TRBV6-1 and TRBJ1-2; a weak D match, TRBD1 (5 bases). The germline V gene encodes CDR1 MNHNS and CDR2 SASEGT. V shed 7 bases and J shed 2 bases, with 11 bases lying between them. This CDR3 has 13 residues.

The V and J genes are TRBV7-2 and TRBJ1-2, with 7 positions matching TRBD1. CDR1 and CDR2 (germline): SGHTA, FQGNSA. CDR3 length: 15 residues. The junction had 11 bases not matched to a gene; V was cut back by 5 bases and J by 5 bases. The CDR3 nucleotides read TGTGCCAGCAGCCGCGATCGACTACAGGGGTATGGCTACACCTTC. Translation gives CASSRDRLQGYGYTF.

This chain links TRBV2 with TRBJ1-5, with TRBD1 as a possible D gene (5 bases). Per the germline V gene, CDR1 is SNHLY and CDR2 is FYNNEI. The V end lost 1 base, the J end lost 1 base, and 11 bases lay between the germline ends. CDR3 length equals 16 residues. CDR3 region: CASSEGGRRSNQPQHF. CDR3 coding DNA: TGTGCCAGCAGTGAAGGGGGACGGCGCAGCAATCAGCCCCAGCATTTT.

V is TRBV18 and J is TRBJ1-5; no firm D call. CDR3 size: 14 residues. CDR1 and CDR2 (germline): KGHSH, LQKENI. The V end was cut by 1 base, the J end by 4 bases, with 8 bases between. The DNA for the CDR3 is TGTGCCAGCTCACCACAGGGCCCTAATCAGCCCCAGCATTTT. Residues: CASSPQGPNQPQHF.

This chain links TRBV5-6 with TRBJ1-2; D possibly corresponds to TRBD1 (5 bases). The V end was cut by 2 bases, the J end by 1 base, with 15 bases between. Looked up from germline, CDR1 is SGHDT and CDR2 is YYEEEE. The CDR3 loop spans 16 amino acids. This CDR3 reads CASSFEGRQLNYGYTF. As DNA, the CDR3 is TGTGCCAGCAGCTTCGAAGGGCGACAGCTTAACTATGGCTACACCTTC.

This clone was counted a single time. The chain couples TRBV13 to TRBJ2-1, with 13 bases fitting TRBD2. The CDR3 sequence is 15 residues long. Germline CDR1 PRHDT, CDR2 FYEKMQ (reference sequence). After removal of 5 bases from V and 12 bases from J, the junction contained 10 bases not matched to a gene. The CDR3: CASSAWTSGGRGQFF. For the CDR3, the DNA is TGTGCCAGCAGCGCTTGGACTAGCGGGGGAAGAGGGCAGTTCTTC.

This clone was seen a single time. The chain carries TRBV28 and TRBJ1-5; possibly TRBD1 for D (6 bases). Germline V gene lookup returns CDR1 MDHEN and CDR2 SYDVKM. This CDR3 has 14 residues. Trimming stripped 3 bases from V and 5 bases from J, with 11 bases between. CDR3 bases: TGTGCCAGCAGTTTGTCGGGGGCACATCAGCCCCAGCATTTT. As protein: CASSLSGAHQPQHF.

The CDR3 sequence is CASSAGTASTDTQYF. CDR3 coding DNA: TGTGCCAGCAGCGCCGGGACAGCTAGCACAGATACGCAGTATTTT. The chain carries TRBV9 and TRBJ2-3; 7 bases match TRBD1. The CDR3 is 15 residues long. The germline gives CDR1 SGDLS, CDR2 YYNGEE. Trimming took 3 bases from V and 0 from J; bases not matched to a gene: 4.

The chain joins TRBV6-1 to TRBJ2-7; D call uncertain. V was pared by 4 bases and J by 3 bases, with 13 bases between. From germline, CDR1 is MNHNS and CDR2 SASEGT. This CDR3 is 14 amino acids long. The CDR3 coding sequence is TGTGCCAGCAGTGGGGCCTGGGCTATCTACGAGCAGTACTTC. Protein product: CASSGAWAIYEQYF.

V gene TRBV28 combines with J gene TRBJ1-5; tentative D call: TRBD1 (5 bases). The V and J ends lost 2 bases and 2 bases respectively, with 13 bases between them. Germline-derived CDR1 and CDR2 are MDHEN and SYDVKM. The CDR3 has 16 residues. CDR3 bases: TGTGCCAGCAGTTTAGCGCAGGGATTAGGCAATCAGCCCCAGCATTTT. This translates into CASSLAQGLGNQPQHF.

The chain joins TRBV9 to TRBJ2-3; D is uncertain. This CDR3 is 14 amino acids long. Germline V gene lookup returns CDR1 SGDLS and CDR2 YYNGEE. The V end was cut by 1 base, the J end by 2 bases, with 8 bases between. The DNA of the CDR3 is TGTGCCAGCAGCGTATCCAGCGACACAGATACGCAGTATTTT. This sequence encodes CASSVSSDTDTQYF. Full variable domain (remainder filled in from reference TRBV9 and TRBJ2-3): DSGVTQTPKHLITATGQRVTLRCSPRSGDLSVYWYQQSLDQGLQFLIQYYNGEERAKGNILERFSAQQFPDLHSELNLSSLELGDSALYFCASSVSSDTDTQYFGPGTRLTVL.

CDR3: CASIGLVSDTGELFF. CDR3 sequence (DNA): TGTGCCAGCATCGGACTAGTCAGCGACACCGGGGAGCTGTTTTTT. The V call is TRBV5-5, the J call TRBJ2-2; TRBD2 matches at 7 bases. This CDR3 is 15 amino acids long. V was pared by 6 bases and J by 3 bases, with 8 bases of the junction left unmatched. Germline V CDR1 and CDR2: SGHKS, YYEKEE (reference sequence). Looking up the rest from reference TRBV5-5 and TRBJ2-2 gives the full variable domain: DAGVTQSPTHLIKTRGQQVTLRCSPISGHKSVSWYQQVLGQGPQFIFQYYEKEERGRGNFPDRFSARQFPNYSSELNVNALLLGDSALYLCASIGLVSDTGELFFGEGSRLTVL.

V gene TRBV18 combines with J gene TRBJ1-5; TRBD1 matches 8 bases. Germline loops: CDR1 KGHSH, CDR2 LQKENI. The CDR3 runs 17 residues. J lost 8 bases, V lost 3 bases, and 15 bases had no gene match. Here the CDR3 DNA reads TGTGCCAGCTCACCTCGGGGACAGGCCGCTACCGGTGAGCCCCAGCATTTT. Its protein product is CASSPRGQAATGEPQHF. The variable domain in full, completed from reference TRBV18 and TRBJ1-5, reads NAGVMQNPRHLVRRRGQEARLRCSPMKGHSHVYWYRQLPEEGLKFMVYLQKENIIDESGMPKERFSAEFPKEGPSILRIQQVVRGDSAAYFCASSPRGQAATGEPQHFGDGTRLSIL.

This clone turned up a few times. The sample holds other DNA sequences that translate to the same CDR3. The chain carries TRBV5-1 and TRBJ2-2, with TRBD1 as a possible D gene (6 bases). V dropped 4 bases and J dropped 2 bases, with 18 bases sitting between them. Germline-derived CDR1 and CDR2 are SGHRS and YFSETQ. The CDR3 is made up of 17 amino acids. The CDR3 protein is CASSLGTKGQNTGELFF. The DNA for the CDR3 is TGCGCCAGCAGCCTGGGTACGAAGGGACAAAACACCGGGGAGCTGTTTTTT.

This clone appeared a single time. One junction end does not reproduce the germline sequence, and a read error may be involved. Written as DNA, the CDR3 is TGTGCCAGCAGCTTAGACGGCGACTATGGCCACACCTTC. This sequence encodes CASSLDGDYGHTF. V usage is TRBV7-9 and J usage is TRBJ1-2; D ambiguous. Germline lookup yields CDR1 SEHNR and CDR2 FQNEAQ (reference sequence). The CDR3 runs to 13 residues. Combining the CDR3 with reference TRBV7-9 and TRBJ1-2 gives the whole variable domain DTGVSQNPRHKITKRGQNVTFRCDPISEHNRLYWYRQTLGQGPEFLTYFQNEAQLEKSRLLSDRFSAERPKGSFSTLEIQRTEQGDSAMYLCASSLDGDYGHTFGSGTRLTVV.

The rearrangement links TRBV18 to TRBJ1-1; D not certain. The CDR3 extends over 13 amino acids. Trimming pared 6 bases from V and 1 base from J, leaving 9 bases between. Germline CDR1 reads KGHSH; CDR2 reads LQKENI. CDR3 DNA: TGTGCCAGCTCGGAAACACGGAACACTGAAGCTTTCTTT. The encoded protein is CASSETRNTEAFF.

This clone has a single count. The chain joins TRBV5-4 to TRBJ2-4; 11 bases agree with TRBD2. The CDR3 totals 17 residues. V shed 4 bases and J 1 base; nucleotides not matched to a gene: 7. Germline CDR1 is SGHNT and CDR2 is YYREEE (reference sequence). The CDR3 here is CASSRVLAGVAKNIQYF. The CDR3 coding sequence is TGTGCCAGCAGCCGAGTACTAGCGGGAGTCGCCAAAAACATTCAGTACTTC.

The chain joins TRBV30 to TRBJ2-7, with 8 bases matching TRBD2. The V gene end was trimmed by 5 bases and the J gene end by 3 bases; junction bases not matched to a gene: 12. The CDR3 has 15 amino acids. CDR1 is GTSNPN and CDR2 is SVGIG in the germline V gene (reference sequence). CDR3 sequence (DNA): TGTGCCTGGGAAACGGGACTAGGTGGTCTCTACGAGCAGTACTTC. It yields the protein CAWETGLGGLYEQYF. The variable domain in full, with the rest retrieved from reference TRBV30 and TRBJ2-7, is SQTIHQWPATLVQPVGSPLSLECTVEGTSNPNLYWYRQAAGRGLQLLFYSVGIGQISSEVPQNLSASRPQDRQFILSSKKLLLSDSGFYLCAWETGLGGLYEQYFGPGTRLTVT.

The rearrangement joins TRBV5-1 to TRBJ2-7; perhaps TRBD2 as D (6 bases). Germline assignment: CDR1 SGHRS and CDR2 YFSETQ. The CDR3 consists of 15 residues. V lost 2 bases and J lost 4, with 16 bases in between. CDR3 sequence: CASSFHWEVGYEQYF. DNA of the CDR3: TGCGCCAGCAGCTTCCACTGGGAGGTTGGTTACGAGCAGTACTTC.

This clone was observed once. V usage is TRBV21-1 and J usage is TRBJ1-2; the table's D gene call, TRBD1, was not cross checked with the DNA. TRBV21-1 corresponds to a pseudogene. CDR3 length: 23 residues. Written as DNA, the CDR3 is TGTGCCAGCAGCAACTGTCGTAACAGGGTAATCTTCTTCCCAGTTGATCCTTACTATGGCTACACCTTC. This sequence encodes CASSNCRNRVIFFPVDPYYGYTF.

This chain joins TRBV7-2 and TRBJ2-1, with 8 positions matching TRBD2. CDR3 length: 14 amino acids. The germline gives CDR1 SGHTA, CDR2 FQGNSA. The junction had 9 bases not matched to a gene; V was cut back by 9 bases and J by 5 bases. The CDR3 loop is CASSGAPRNNEQFF. CDR3 bases: TGTGCCAGTAGCGGGGCCCCCCGGAACAATGAGCAGTTCTTC.

This rearrangement joins TRBV7-9 to TRBJ1-1; unclear D gene. Germline CDR1 SEHNR, CDR2 FQNEAQ (reference sequence). This CDR3 is built from 13 residues. V lost 3 bases, J lost 4 bases, and 9 bases lay in between. The CDR3 region is CASSFPAFTEAFF. The CDR3 DNA follows: TGTGCCAGCAGCTTCCCGGCTTTCACTGAAGCTTTCTTT. The whole variable domain, filled in from reference TRBV7-9 and TRBJ1-1, reads DTGVSQNPRHKITKRGQNVTFRCDPISEHNRLYWYRQTLGQGPEFLTYFQNEAQLEKSRLLSDRFSAERPKGSFSTLEIQRTEQGDSAMYLCASSFPAFTEAFFGQGTRLTVV.

V and J are TRBV29-1 and TRBJ1-1; TRBD1 is a possible D gene (6 bases). The V end lost 7 bases, the J end lost 1 base, and 10 bases lay between the germline ends. Germline V gives CDR1 SQVTM, CDR2 ANQGSEA. The CDR3 runs to 12 residues. The CDR3 bases are TGCAGCGGTAACAGGGCGAACACTGAAGCTTTCTTT. This encodes CSGNRANTEAFF. Full variable domain (remainder filled in from reference TRBV29-1 and TRBJ1-1): SAVISQKPSRDICQRGTSLTIQCQVDSQVTMMFWYRQQPGQSLTLIATANQGSEATYESGFVIDKFPISRPNLTFSTLTVSNMSPEDSSIYLCSGNRANTEAFFGQGTRLTVV.

This chain joins TRBV11-3 and TRBJ2-5; D remains unclear. Deletions cut 5 bases from V and 0 bases from J, with 7 bases between. CDR1 and CDR2 from the germline V gene are SGHNT and YENEEA. CDR3 length equals 13 residues. This CDR3 reads CASSPRDQETQYF. Here the CDR3 DNA reads TGTGCCAGCAGCCCCCGGGACCAAGAGACCCAGTACTTC.

The V gene is TRBV27, the J gene TRBJ1-2, with 8 positions matching TRBD1. Trimming took 4 bases from V and 4 from J; bases not matched to a gene: 11. CDR3 size: 16 residues. CDR1 is MNHEY and CDR2 is SMNVEV in the germline V gene (reference sequence). CDR3 sequence (DNA): TGTGCCAGCAGTTCCCCCCAGGGGGCGCAGCGCTATGGCTACACCTTC. Translating it yields CASSSPQGAQRYGYTF.

The chain carries TRBV5-6 and TRBJ2-3; D might be TRBD1 or TRBD2, each matching 5 bases. Germline values: CDR1 SGHDT, CDR2 YYEEEE. The CDR3 covers 16 residues. V was pared by 4 bases and J by 0 bases, with 15 bases between. The CDR3 sequence: CASSLGTDSSTDTQYF. In nucleotides, the CDR3 is TGTGCCAGCAGCCTGGGGACGGACTCTAGCACAGATACGCAGTATTTT.